Listed below are T cell receptor beta chains from one sample, sequenced in a study of blood T cell repertoires in COVID-19. Assay: immunoSEQ multiplex PCR; the TCRdb copy retains only in-frame clones and omits some. The sample lists about 180,000 clones; roughly nine tenths were seen once. The sample consisted of peripheral blood. The receptors originated from a woman in her 30s with active or convalescent COVID-19. Each CDR3 is given with its conserved first and last residue. Each record gives: D gene, V gene, J gene, CDR3 protein, CDR3 DNA. The D gene is left open where the match is weak.

>TRBD1|TRBV2|TRBJ1-2
CASSEARQGDGYTF
TGTGCCAGCAGTGAGGCCCGACAGGGGGATGGCTACACCTTC
>TRBD1|TRBV6-6|TRBJ1-5
CASSFGQGGQPQHF
TGTGCCAGCAGTTTCGGACAGGGGGGTCAGCCCCAGCATTTT
>TRBD1|TRBV10-3|TRBJ1-2
CAISGQGVNYGYTF
TGTGCCATCAGTGGACAGGGGGTGAACTATGGCTACACCTTC
>TRBD2|TRBV4-1|TRBJ2-1
CASSQPSGSYNEQFF
TGCGCCAGCAGCCAACCTAGCGGGTCCTACAATGAGCAGTTCTTC
>.|TRBV12-3/TRBV12-4|TRBJ1-2
CASSPGTPGYTF
TGTGCCAGCAGTCCCGGGACACCTGGCTACACCTTC
>.|TRBV11-2|TRBJ2-7
CASSPQGGPYEQYF
TGTGCCAGCAGCCCCCAGGGGGGACCCTACGAGCAGTACTTC
>TRBD2|TRBV15|TRBJ2-2
CATSSGTTNTGELFF
TGTGCCACCAGCAGCGGGACTACCAACACCGGGGAGCTGTTTTTT
>.|TRBV7-2|TRBJ1-1
CASSLRLQGSRPEAFF
TGTGCCAGCAGCTTAAGATTACAGGGATCGAGGCCTGAAGCTTTCTTT
>TRBD1|TRBV15|TRBJ1-4
CATSRDGTGEEKLFF
TGTGCCACCAGCAGAGATGGGACAGGGGAAGAAAAACTGTTTTTT
>TRBD2|TRBV5-4|TRBJ2-7
CASRRRESYEQYF
TGTGCCAGCAGACGGCGGGAGTCCTACGAGCAGTACTTC
>TRBD2|TRBV11-2|TRBJ2-1
CASSLDGTSGAGEQFF
TGTGCCAGCAGCTTAGACGGGACTAGCGGGGCAGGTGAGCAGTTCTTC
>.|TRBV12-3/TRBV12-4|TRBJ2-3
CASTTGADTQYF
TGTGCCAGCACTACCGGGGCAGATACGCAGTATTTT
>TRBD2|TRBV28|TRBJ2-1
CASSASGMFLSYNEQFF
TGTGCCAGCAGTGCTAGCGGGATGTTCCTCTCCTACAATGAGCAGTTCTTC
>TRBD1|TRBV3-1/TRBV3-2|TRBJ1-5
CASSRQGSNQPQHF
TGTGCCAGCAGTCGACAGGGTAGCAATCAGCCCCAGCATTTT
>TRBD1|TRBV3-1/TRBV3-2|TRBJ2-7
CASSQTGSSYEQYF
TGTGCCAGCAGCCAGACAGGGAGCTCCTACGAGCAGTACTTC
>.|TRBV19|TRBJ1-1
CASSIGHLGNTEAFF
TGTGCCAGTAGTATTGGACACTTAGGCAACACTGAAGCTTTCTTT
>.|TRBV21-1|TRBJ1-4
CASSDPGDSQGKELFF
TGTGCCAGCAGCGACCCCGGGGACAGCCAGGGGAAAGAACTGTTTTTT
>.|TRBV9|TRBJ1-5
CASSDWNFSNQPQHF
TGTGCCAGCAGTGACTGGAACTTTAGCAATCAGCCCCAGCATTTT
>.|TRBV25-1|TRBJ1-4
CASSQRQAEKLFF
TGTGCCAGCAGTCAAAGACAGGCTGAAAAACTGTTTTTT
>TRBD1|TRBV28|TRBJ2-5
CASSFLQGPQETQYF
TGTGCCAGCAGTTTCCTACAGGGGCCCCAAGAGACCCAGTACTTC
>.|TRBV2|TRBJ2-2
CASSDRMNTGELFF
TGTGCCAGCAGTGACAGGATGAACACCGGGGAGCTGTTTTTT
>TRBD1|TRBV30|TRBJ2-5
CACTPTGMVKTQYF
TGTGCCTGCACCCCGACAGGGATGGTGAAGACCCAGTACTTC
>TRBD1|TRBV3-1/TRBV3-2|TRBJ2-5
CASSPGQGDQETQYF
TGTGCCAGCAGCCCGGGACAGGGGGACCAAGAGACCCAGTACTTC
>TRBD1|TRBV7-2|TRBJ1-2
CASSRGQGNYGYTF
TGTGCCAGCAGCCGTGGACAGGGAAACTATGGCTACACCTTC
>.|TRBV5-1|TRBJ2-1
CASSLQTYSYNEQFF
TGCGCCAGCAGCTTGCAAACCTACTCCTACAATGAGCAGTTCTTC
>TRBD1|TRBV30|TRBJ1-4
CAWTEGTATNEKLFF
TGTGCCTGGACAGAGGGGACAGCAACTAATGAAAAACTGTTTTTT
>.|TRBV7-6|TRBJ2-7
CASSPPQVRSYEQYF
TGTGCCAGCAGCCCCCCCCAAGTTCGTAGTTACGAGCAGTACTTC
>.|TRBV2|TRBJ2-3
CASTQESTDTQYF
TGTGCCAGCACACAGGAGAGCACAGATACGCAGTATTTT
>TRBD2|TRBV18|TRBJ2-1
CASSPLAGDPSNEQFF
TGTGCCAGCTCACCACTAGCGGGAGATCCTAGCAATGAGCAGTTCTTC